This passage covers 20 T cell receptor beta chains from one sample sequenced in a study of PD-1 blockade in classical Hodgkin lymphoma. Sequenced by immunoSEQ multiplex PCR; TCRdb stores in-frame clones only, minus some. In the table there are about 90,000 clones, 85% to 90% of which are singletons. Brentuximab vedotin exposure varied, and every patient relapsed after autologous stem cell transplantation. The sequencing here drew on peripheral blood mononuclear cells (PBMCs), taken before the second cycle of nivolumab. The receptors were sampled from a human donor with classical Hodgkin lymphoma.

The chain joins TRBV6-1 to TRBJ2-2, with 7 bases identical to TRBD1. The CDR3 totals 13 residues. Germline trimming cut 6 bases from V and 6 bases from J; bases unmatched to any gene: 4. Germline assignment: CDR1 MNHNS and CDR2 SASEGT. The CDR3 sequence is CASRPTGPGELFF. For the CDR3, the DNA is TGTGCCAGCAGACCGACAGGGCCCGGGGAGCTGTTTTTT.

The V and J genes are TRBV7-2 and TRBJ2-1, with D possibly matching TRBD1 (6 bases). Germline assignment: CDR1 SGHTA and CDR2 FQGNSA. The CDR3 is 12 residues long. The germline V and J ends were trimmed by 5 bases and 10 bases, with 12 bases remaining between them. The CDR3 region is CASSPGQPEQFF. The CDR3 nucleotides are TGTGCCAGCAGCCCCGGACAGCCAGAGCAGTTCTTC.

The chain links TRBV6-5 to TRBJ2-7, with unresolved D. Germline V lookup: CDR1 MNHEY, CDR2 SVGAGI. Trimming pared 2 bases from V and 2 bases from J, leaving 10 bases between. The length of the CDR3 is 14 residues. In DNA, the CDR3 is TGTGCCAGCAGTTACGGTCTGCCTGCCTACGAGCAGTACTTC. Translation: CASSYGLPAYEQYF.

This chain links TRBV6-6 with TRBJ2-2, with a possible D match to TRBD2 (6 bases). V was shortened by 8 bases and J by 6 bases, with 19 bases between the two germline ends. The CDR3 runs 15 residues. The germline gives CDR1 MNHNY, CDR2 SVGAGI (reference sequence). The CDR3 is CASRGTLEVPGELFF. The CDR3 region has the DNA TGTGCCAGCCGGGGGACTCTAGAAGTTCCCGGGGAGCTGTTTTTT.

V and J are TRBV19 and TRBJ1-4, with D possibly being TRBD1 (5 bases). Germline values: CDR1 LNHDA, CDR2 SQIVND (reference sequence). The CDR3 length is 14 residues. V lost 6 bases and J lost 7, with 15 bases in between. The CDR3 DNA follows: TGTGCCAGTAGCATACTTGCCGGGACTGAAAAACTGTTTTTT. Translated: CASSILAGTEKLFF.

The V gene is TRBV10-3, the J gene TRBJ2-1; 7 bases are a match to TRBD2. There are 14 residues in the CDR3. Germline-derived CDR1 and CDR2 are ENHRY and SYGVKD. The V gene end was trimmed by 6 bases and the J gene end by 6 bases; junction bases not matched to a gene: 8. The CDR3 sequence is CAISGTTRSNEQFF. In nucleotides, the CDR3 is TGTGCCATCAGCGGGACTACGAGATCCAATGAGCAGTTCTTC.

The sample holds one count of this clone. The genes are TRBV20-1 and TRBJ2-7, with no clear D. Trimming shortened V by 4 bases and J by 4 bases, and 8 bases separated the two germline ends. The CDR3 runs to 11 residues. Germline V gives CDR1 DFQATT, CDR2 SNEGSKA (reference sequence). CDR3 nucleotide sequence: TGCAGTGCTAAGCCGCAATACGAGCAGTACTTC. Protein product: CSAKPQYEQYF.

V and J are TRBV6-1 and TRBJ2-5, with 11 nucleotides matching TRBD2. V dropped 0 bases and J dropped 1; count of bases not matched to a gene: 1. The CDR3 consists of 16 residues. Germline V gene sequence: CDR1 MNHNS, CDR2 SASEGT. Written as DNA, the CDR3 is TGTGCCAGCAGTGAAGCTAGCGGGGGGGTCCAAGAGACCCAGTACTTC. This codes for CASSEASGGVQETQYF.

The chain links TRBV19 to TRBJ2-1; possibly TRBD1 for D (7 bases). This CDR3 region has 15 residues. The germline V gene has CDR1 LNHDA and CDR2 SQIVND (reference sequence). V was clipped by 7 bases and J by 9 bases, with 22 bases between them. The CDR3 DNA reads as TGTGCCAGTAATGGAGGGGCAGGGGGACACCTTGAGCAGTTCTTC. This gives the protein CASNGGAGGHLEQFF.

In this sample, this clone turned up once. The chain links TRBV4-1 to TRBJ1-1; D unresolved. The CDR3 has 17 amino acids. From germline, CDR1 is MGHRA and CDR2 YSYEKL. Trimming removed 3 bases at V and 1 base at J, with 18 bases between. The CDR3 loop is CASSQNRIGLENTEAFF. Here the CDR3 DNA reads TGCGCCAGCAGCCAGAATAGAATTGGTTTGGAGAACACTGAAGCTTTCTTT.

The J gene is TRBJ2-5, the V gene TRBV7-3, with 13 bases identical to TRBD2. Losses at the gene ends were 5 bases for V and 5 bases for J; bases not matched to a gene: 8. Germline V gene data show CDR1 as SGHTA and CDR2 as FQGTGA. The CDR3 is 16 residues long. In nucleotides, the CDR3 is TGTGCCAGCAGCATACTAGCGGGAGGGCCTCTGGAGACCCAGTACTTC. It is translated as CASSILAGGPLETQYF.

The chain uses TRBV28 and TRBJ2-7; 8 nucleotides line up with TRBD2. This CDR3 contains 19 residues. The germline gives CDR1 MDHEN, CDR2 SYDVKM. V lost 3 bases, J lost 0 bases, and 16 bases stayed unmatched. CDR3 region: CASSLGLWLAGLSSYEQYF. The CDR3 nucleotides are TGTGCCAGCAGTTTGGGTTTGTGGCTAGCGGGCCTAAGCTCCTACGAGCAGTACTTC.

The chain links TRBV11-2 to TRBJ2-1; 9 nucleotides align to TRBD1. The CDR3 is 17 residues long. From germline, CDR1 is SGHAT and CDR2 FQNNGV. Losses at the gene ends were 5 bases for V and 2 bases for J; bases not matched to a gene: 10. CDR3 bases: TGTGCCAGCAGCGTCAACCGGGACAGGGAAACCTACAATGAGCAGTTCTTC. Protein product: CASSVNRDRETYNEQFF.

This rearrangement joins TRBV28 to TRBJ2-6; D is unclear. The CDR3 consists of 14 residues. V was trimmed by 6 bases and J by 0 bases, leaving 6 bases between them. The germline V gene has CDR1 MDHEN and CDR2 SYDVKM. The CDR3: CASSRVSGANVLTF. The CDR3 coding sequence is TGTGCCAGCAGCCGAGTCTCTGGGGCCAACGTCCTGACTTTC.

V and J are TRBV7-2 and TRBJ2-7, with a weak D call TRBD2 (6 bases). Between the trimmed V and J ends, which lost 1 base and 3 bases, there was a span of 16 bases. CDR1 is SGHTA, CDR2 FQGNSA, per germline. The CDR3 has 16 residues. Here the CDR3 reads CASSLDWGGPIYEQYF. The CDR3 DNA reads TGTGCCAGCAGCTTAGACTGGGGAGGTCCGATCTACGAGCAGTACTTC.

There are a few counts of this clone. The J gene is TRBJ2-3, the V gene TRBV5-1; D may be TRBD2 (5 bases). The CDR3 covers 15 residues. In germline, CDR1 is SGHRS, CDR2 YFSETQ. V lost 3 bases and J lost 1, with 12 bases in between. The CDR3 DNA reads TGCGCCAGCAGCTACCGGGATCCAGGCACAGATACGCAGTATTTT. Protein sequence: CASSYRDPGTDTQYF. Full variable domain (rest looked up from reference TRBV5-1 and TRBJ2-3): KAGVTQTPRYLIKTRGQQVTLSCSPISGHRSVSWYQQTPGQGLQFLFEYFSETQRNKGNFPGRFSGRQFSNSRSEMNVSTLELGDSALYLCASSYRDPGTDTQYFGPGTRLTVL.

The chain links TRBV5-5 to TRBJ1-1, with TRBD1 matching 7 bases. The trim removed 2 bases at V and 4 bases at J, leaving 8 bases unmatched. Germline CDR1 SGHKS, CDR2 YYEKEE (reference sequence). CDR3 size: 15 residues. CDR3 protein: CASSLPFQGGTEAFF. In nucleotides, the CDR3 is TGTGCCAGCAGCTTACCCTTTCAGGGGGGCACTGAAGCTTTCTTT.

The J gene is TRBJ2-1, the V gene TRBV11-2; 13 bases align to TRBD2. V lost 5 bases and J lost 6; bases outside the gene matches: 4. This CDR3 is built from 15 residues. Germline CDR1 is SGHAT and CDR2 is FQNNGV. The CDR3 DNA follows: TGTGCCAGCAGCCTCCGGACTAGCGGGGGCAATGAGCAGTTCTTC. Its protein is CASSLRTSGGNEQFF. Full variable domain (rest looked up from reference TRBV11-2 and TRBJ2-1): EAGVAQSPRYKIIEKRQSVAFWCNPISGHATLYWYQQILGQGPKLLIQFQNNGVVDDSQLPKDRFSAERLKGVDSTLKIQPAKLEDSAVYLCASSLRTSGGNEQFFGPGTRLTVL.

This clone has only one observation. This chain uses TRBV6-1 with TRBJ2-2, with no clear D. This CDR3 has 13 residues. CDR1 and CDR2 (germline): MNHNS, SASEGT. Between the trimmed V and J ends, which lost 8 bases and 2 bases, there was a span of 9 bases. The CDR3 protein is CASSGRNTGELFF. CDR3 sequence (DNA): TGTGCCAGCTCCGGGCGAAACACCGGGGAGCTGTTTTTT.

This chain connects TRBV6-5 to TRBJ2-7; D is unclear. In germline, CDR1 is MNHEY, CDR2 SVGAGI. V lost 7 bases, J lost 3 bases, and 13 bases lay in between. CDR3 size: 13 residues. CDR3 DNA: TGTGCCAGCACAAAGGTGGGGAACTACGAGCAGTACTTC. Encoded protein: CASTKVGNYEQYF.